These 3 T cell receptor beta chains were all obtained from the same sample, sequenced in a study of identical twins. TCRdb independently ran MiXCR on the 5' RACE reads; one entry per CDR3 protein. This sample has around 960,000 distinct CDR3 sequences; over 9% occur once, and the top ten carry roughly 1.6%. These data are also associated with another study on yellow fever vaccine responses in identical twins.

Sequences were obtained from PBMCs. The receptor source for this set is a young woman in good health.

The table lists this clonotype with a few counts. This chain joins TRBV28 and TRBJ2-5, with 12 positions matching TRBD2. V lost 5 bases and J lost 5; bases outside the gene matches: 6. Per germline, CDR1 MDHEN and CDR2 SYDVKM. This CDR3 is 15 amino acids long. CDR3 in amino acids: CASSPSLAGGETQYF. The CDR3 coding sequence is TGTGCCAGCAGTCCCTCGCTAGCGGGAGGGGAGACCCAGTACTTC.

This CDR3 is CASSKMEQVSSYNEQFF. The CDR3 bases are TGTGCCAGCAGCAAGATGGAACAGGTTAGCTCCTACAATGAGCAGTTCTTC. The chain has TRBV21-1 and TRBJ2-1; TRBD1, the D gene given by the table, was not confirmed from the DNA. TRBV21-1 is a pseudogene segment. This CDR3 has 17 amino acids.

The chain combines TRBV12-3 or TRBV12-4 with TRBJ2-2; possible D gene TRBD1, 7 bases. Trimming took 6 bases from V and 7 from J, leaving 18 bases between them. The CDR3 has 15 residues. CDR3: CASSLSRGAGGELFF. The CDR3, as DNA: TGTGCCAGCAGCCTATCCAGGGGGGCGGGCGGGGAGCTGTTTTTT.